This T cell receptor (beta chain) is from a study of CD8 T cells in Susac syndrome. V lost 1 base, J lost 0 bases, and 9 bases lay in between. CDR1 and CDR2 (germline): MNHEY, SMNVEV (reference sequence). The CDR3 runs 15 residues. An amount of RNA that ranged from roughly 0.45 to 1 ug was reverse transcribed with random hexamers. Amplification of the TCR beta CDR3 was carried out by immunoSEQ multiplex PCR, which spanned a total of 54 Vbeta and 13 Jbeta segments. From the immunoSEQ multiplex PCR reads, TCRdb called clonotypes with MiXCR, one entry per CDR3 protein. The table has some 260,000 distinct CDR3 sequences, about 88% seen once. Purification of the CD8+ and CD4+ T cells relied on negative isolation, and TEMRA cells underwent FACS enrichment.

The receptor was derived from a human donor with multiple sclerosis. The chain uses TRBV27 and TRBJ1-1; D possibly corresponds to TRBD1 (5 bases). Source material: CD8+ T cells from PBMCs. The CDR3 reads CASSLFGGLNTEAFF. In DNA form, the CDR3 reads TGTGCCAGCAGTTTATTCGGGGGTTTGAACACTGAAGCTTTCTTT.